This TCR beta chain was sequenced for a study of Ad26.COV2.S vaccination and SARS-CoV-2 variants. As for treatment: some 20 received Ad26.COV2.S at low or high dose, single or two shots; several received placebo; per-sample allocation not given. Sampling happened 63 days after the first vaccine or placebo injection. Of note for this clone: Its cognate antigen is unknown.

V lost 4 bases to trimming and J lost 2 bases, with 21 bases between them. Germline V CDR1 and CDR2: GTSNPN, SVGIG (reference sequence). This CDR3 contains 18 residues. Repertoires were generated with immunoSEQ multiplex PCR, while TCRdb's copy carries only in-frame clones and drops some. The table has around 340,000 clones, roughly 91% seen once. Whole-study results and caveats: Vaccinees and placebo recipients showed similar non-spike TCR breadth.

The sample in question was peripheral blood, obtained in a trial of Ad26.COV2.S vaccine versus placebo. This sequence originates from a person between 18 and 60 years old who received the Ad26.COV2.S COVID-19 vaccine or a placebo. The V and J genes are TRBV30 and TRBJ1-6; no firm D call. This chain's CDR3 is CAWTAGRGSIPYNSPLHF. CDR3 DNA sequence: TGTGCCTGGACCGCCGGACGGGGTTCGATCCCCTATAATTCACCCCTCCACTTT.